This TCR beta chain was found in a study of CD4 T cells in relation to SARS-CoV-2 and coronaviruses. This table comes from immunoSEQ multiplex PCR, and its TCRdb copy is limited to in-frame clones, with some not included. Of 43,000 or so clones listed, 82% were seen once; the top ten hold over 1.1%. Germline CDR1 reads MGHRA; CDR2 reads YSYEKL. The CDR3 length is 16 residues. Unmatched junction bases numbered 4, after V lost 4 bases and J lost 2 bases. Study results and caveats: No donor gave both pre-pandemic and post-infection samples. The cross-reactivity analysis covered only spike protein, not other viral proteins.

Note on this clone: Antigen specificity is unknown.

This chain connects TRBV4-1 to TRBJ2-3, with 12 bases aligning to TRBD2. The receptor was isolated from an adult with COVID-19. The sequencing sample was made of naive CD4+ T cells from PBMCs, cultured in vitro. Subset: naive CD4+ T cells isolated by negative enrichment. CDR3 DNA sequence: TGCGCCAGCAGCCTCGGACTAGCGGGGACCACAGATACGCAGTATTTT. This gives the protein CASSLGLAGTTDTQYF.